The source of this T cell receptor beta chain is a study of T-cell reconstitution after alpha-beta-depleted transplantation in children. Many counts were recorded for this clonotype. Antigen specificity is unknown. Study outcomes and limitations: For some patients, TCRbeta diversity was high at day 60 because of recipient T cells and thymic progenitors that survived. One year post-transplant, T-cell counts and diversity were largely derived from T cells produced anew. Several hundred expanded graft clones reportedly supplied alpha-beta T cells about two months after transplant.

Unique molecular identifiers were incorporated during preparation of the TCRbeta library. TCRdb re-derived calls from the PCR reads in MiXCR, one entry per CDR3 protein. In the table there are 15,000 to 20,000 distinct CDR3 sequences, 5.1% of which are singletons. The TCR sequence derives from a boy between 10 and 17 years old with acute lymphoblastic leukemia, due to receive a stem cell transplant. Sequenced here: PBMCs, sampled before TCRalphabeta/CD19-depleted stem cell transplant.

CDR3 sequence (DNA): TGTGCCAGCAGCTTTCCGAACGGGGGCAGCTCCTATAATTCACCCCTCCACTTT. It encodes CASSFPNGGSSYNSPLHF. The chain carries TRBV7-8 and TRBJ1-6, with D perhaps matching TRBD1 (6 bases). Germline CDR1 SGHVS, CDR2 FQNEAQ. Trimming shortened V by 3 bases and J by 0 bases, and 15 bases separated the two germline ends. This CDR3 contains 18 residues. The whole variable domain, filled in from reference TRBV7-8 and TRBJ1-6, reads GAGVSQSPRYKVAKRGQDVALRCDPISGHVSLFWYQQALGQGPEFLTYFQNEAQLDKSGLPSDRFFAERPEGSVSTLKIQRTQQEDSAVYLCASSFPNGGSSYNSPLHFGNGTRLTVT.